The 23 T cell receptor beta chains listed next were all sequenced from one sample in a study of long-term antiretroviral therapy in people with HIV. The libraries were made with immunoSEQ v3.0 at survey level. Generated by immunoSEQ multiplex PCR, the TCRdb table keeps only in-frame clones and is missing some. Of fewer than 25,000 clones listed, 80% to 90% are singletons. The sequenced sample was unsorted PBMCs, obtained 1.8 years before starting antiretroviral therapy. These receptors were collected from a man aged 45-60 years with HIV.

This clone was recorded once. The chain carries TRBV6-5 and TRBJ1-5, with 9 positions matching TRBD1. The V gene end was trimmed by 5 bases and the J gene end by 7 bases; junction bases not matched to a gene: 9. CDR3 size: 15 residues. Germline CDR1 reads MNHEY; CDR2 reads SVGAGI. As DNA, the CDR3 is TGTGCCAGCAGTCGGACAGGGGATACGAGGCAGCCCCAGCATTTT. This codes for CASSRTGDTRQPQHF.

The rearrangement joins TRBV7-2 to TRBJ1-1; D is perhaps TRBD1 (5 bases). Germline CDR1 and CDR2: SGHTA and FQGNSA. Trimming shortened V by 4 bases and J by 3 bases, and 12 bases separated the two germline ends. This CDR3 contains 14 residues. CDR3 region: CASSYQGEDTEAFF. CDR3 nucleotide sequence: TGTGCCAGCAGCTATCAGGGAGAGGACACTGAAGCTTTCTTT.

The chain carries TRBV7-2 and TRBJ1-2, with unresolved D. The CDR3 length is 15 residues. Trimming pared 5 bases from V and 8 bases from J, leaving 21 bases between. Per the germline V gene, CDR1 is SGHTA and CDR2 is FQGNSA. CDR3 protein: CASSPWTDDRGGYTF. DNA for the CDR3: TGTGCCAGCAGCCCATGGACCGACGACCGAGGGGGCTACACCTTC.

The gene calls are TRBV5-1 and TRBJ1-5; D unresolved. Germline-derived CDR1 and CDR2 are SGHRS and YFSETQ. V lost 0 bases to trimming and J lost 6 bases, with 10 bases between them. This CDR3 has 14 residues. The chain's CDR3 is CASSLEGFGQPQHF. CDR3 DNA sequence: TGCGCCAGCAGCTTGGAGGGATTTGGTCAGCCCCAGCATTTT.

The chain recombines TRBV4-1 with TRBJ2-7; D remains ambiguous. V was cut by 1 base and J by 0 bases, with 16 bases left in between. Germline V gene sequence: CDR1 MGHRA, CDR2 YSYEKL. This CDR3 is built from 17 residues. The CDR3 DNA reads as TGCGCCAGCAGCCAAGTTACCTCGACTGCTTACTCCTACGAGCAGTACTTC. Residues: CASSQVTSTAYSYEQYF.

This chain uses TRBV29-1 with TRBJ2-3; 12 bases line up with TRBD2. V was pared by 4 bases and J by 0 bases, with 5 bases of the junction left unmatched. Germline values: CDR1 SQVTM, CDR2 ANQGSEA. The CDR3 runs 16 residues. CDR3 region: CSVGKTSGGSTDTQYF. In DNA form, the CDR3 reads TGCAGCGTTGGCAAGACTAGCGGGGGAAGCACAGATACGCAGTATTTT.

V gene TRBV11-2 combines with J gene TRBJ2-7; possibly TRBD2 for D (5 bases). The CDR3 spans 14 residues. Trimming shortened V by 5 bases and J by 1 base, and 12 bases separated the two germline ends. CDR1 SGHAT and CDR2 FQNNGV come from the germline V gene. CDR3 bases: TGTGCCAGCAGCCTATTTCGGGATTCCTACGAGCAGTACTTC. Its protein product is CASSLFRDSYEQYF.

CDR3 DNA sequence: TGTGCCAGCAGCTTAACGCGCGGTACAACTGAAGCTTTCTTT. Translated, it gives CASSLTRGTTEAFF. J is TRBJ1-1 and V is TRBV7-3, with D unresolved. Germline values: CDR1 SGHTA, CDR2 FQGTGA. Trimming removed 0 bases at V and 5 bases at J, with 10 bases between. The CDR3 length is 14 residues.

This clone was detected only a few times. The chain carries TRBV6-5 and TRBJ1-2; D is unclear. The CDR3 spans 15 residues. V gave up 0 bases and J gave up 8 bases, with 16 bases separating them. Germline CDR1 MNHEY, CDR2 SVGAGI. The chain's CDR3 is CASSYSTSRERGYTF. CDR3 nucleotide sequence: TGTGCCAGCAGTTACTCAACCTCAAGGGAGCGGGGCTACACCTTC.

This chain links TRBV30 with TRBJ2-5; TRBD1 matches 7 bases. Germline V gene data show CDR1 as GTSNPN and CDR2 as SVGIG (reference sequence). V shed 4 bases, J shed 11 bases, and the junction held 7 bases outside the gene matches. The CDR3 is 11 amino acids. The CDR3 sequence: CAWNTGVGQYF. The CDR3 DNA sequence: TGTGCCTGGAATACAGGGGTGGGTCAGTACTTC.

This chain uses TRBV7-9 with TRBJ2-1; no clear D gene. Per germline, CDR1 SEHNR and CDR2 FQNEAQ (reference sequence). The CDR3 runs 15 residues. Trimming took off 5 bases at V and 0 bases at J, with 11 bases between the two ends. The CDR3 is CASSRLSSSYNEQFF. The DNA of the CDR3 is TGTGCCAGCAGCCGACTCTCGAGCTCCTACAATGAGCAGTTCTTC.

The chain uses TRBV9 and TRBJ2-1, with TRBD2 as a possible D gene (6 bases). Germline V gene data show CDR1 as SGDLS and CDR2 as YYNGEE. Trimming removed 1 base from V and 0 bases from J, with 8 bases in between. The CDR3 has 15 residues. CDR3: CASSVMGGSYNEQFF. The CDR3 DNA sequence: TGTGCCAGCAGCGTAATGGGGGGCTCCTACAATGAGCAGTTCTTC. The variable domain in full, completed from reference TRBV9 and TRBJ2-1, reads DSGVTQTPKHLITATGQRVTLRCSPRSGDLSVYWYQQSLDQGLQFLIQYYNGEERAKGNILERFSAQQFPDLHSELNLSSLELGDSALYFCASSVMGGSYNEQFFGPGTRLTVL.

V is TRBV29-1 and J is TRBJ2-3, with 7 nucleotides matching TRBD1. CDR3 length equals 14 residues. The V gene's germline CDR1 is SQVTM and CDR2 ANQGSEA. V lost 7 bases to trimming and J lost 1 base; unmatched junction nucleotides: 8. The CDR3 loop is CSADRALGTDTQYF. The CDR3 DNA sequence: TGCAGCGCCGACAGGGCGTTGGGCACAGATACGCAGTATTTT.

The chain uses TRBV5-1 and TRBJ2-2; 7 nucleotides align to TRBD1. The CDR3 runs to 16 residues. V lost 4 bases, J lost 1 base, and 7 bases stayed unmatched. Germline V gives CDR1 SGHRS, CDR2 YFSETQ. The CDR3 protein is CASSAYRGLNTGELFF. The CDR3 DNA follows: TGCGCCAGCAGCGCCTACAGGGGTTTGAACACCGGGGAGCTGTTTTTT.

The chain links TRBV10-3 to TRBJ2-5, with 9 bases fitting TRBD1. This CDR3 has 14 residues. V shed 3 bases, J shed 5 bases, and the junction held 4 bases outside the gene matches. Germline CDR1 ENHRY, CDR2 SYGVKD. As DNA, the CDR3 is TGTGCCATCAGTGAAAACAGGGGGCTCGAGACCCAGTACTTC. Protein sequence: CAISENRGLETQYF.

The gene calls are TRBV27 and TRBJ1-1; unclear D gene. Trimming pared 6 bases from V and 4 bases from J, leaving 12 bases between. The CDR3 has 13 amino acids. The germline V gene encodes CDR1 MNHEY and CDR2 SMNVEV (reference sequence). CDR3 nucleotides: TGTGCCAGCAGCTTTTCGGATCTCACTGAAGCTTTCTTT. This translates into CASSFSDLTEAFF.

The V call is TRBV7-3, the J call TRBJ1-2; no clear D. From germline, CDR1 is SGHTA and CDR2 FQGTGA. The CDR3 consists of 13 residues. Trimming shortened V by 5 bases and J by 0 bases, and 7 bases separated the two germline ends. The CDR3 sequence: CASSPDSNYGYTF. CDR3 DNA: TGTGCCAGCAGCCCCGATTCTAACTATGGCTACACCTTC.

The V call is TRBV18, the J call TRBJ1-5; the D is unclear. V was pared by 2 bases and J by 2 bases, with 10 bases between. This CDR3 has 15 residues. Germline CDR1 is KGHSH and CDR2 is LQKENI. CDR3 sequence reads: CASSPSTVGNQPQHF. The CDR3 region has the DNA TGTGCCAGCTCACCATCAACAGTCGGCAATCAGCCCCAGCATTTT.

The chain is built from TRBV29-1 and TRBJ1-1; D unclear. The germline V and J ends were trimmed by 6 bases and 11 bases, with 16 bases remaining between them. Germline V gives CDR1 SQVTM, CDR2 ANQGSEA. The CDR3 is made up of 11 amino acids. The CDR3 loop reads CSVDQITSAFF. The CDR3, as DNA: TGCAGCGTAGACCAAATAACATCTGCTTTCTTT.

The chain has TRBV7-9 and TRBJ2-5; weak D call: TRBD1 (5 bases). The CDR3 spans 15 residues. V was shortened by 6 bases and J by 0 bases, with 14 bases between the two germline ends. From germline, CDR1 is SEHNR and CDR2 FQNEAQ (reference sequence). CDR3 DNA sequence: TGTGCCAGCAGTCTTCCTGCAGGGTACCAAGAGACCCAGTACTTC. Protein: CASSLPAGYQETQYF.

V usage is TRBV28 and J usage is TRBJ1-4, with D maybe TRBD1 (6 bases). V was cut by 1 base and J by 5 bases, with 14 bases left in between. Looked up from germline, CDR1 is MDHEN and CDR2 is SYDVKM. The CDR3 has 16 amino acids. The CDR3 DNA is TGTGCCAGCAGTTTATTAGTACAAGGGGGGAATGAAAAACTGTTTTTT. Translated: CASSLLVQGGNEKLFF.

V is TRBV30 and J is TRBJ1-5; TRBD1 might be the D (6 bases). V lost 2 bases, J lost 5 bases, and 13 bases lay in between. Per germline, CDR1 GTSNPN and CDR2 SVGIG (reference sequence). The CDR3 is 14 residues long. CDR3 bases: TGTGCCTGGAGTCCCGGGACACACGATCAGCCCCAGCATTTT. This encodes CAWSPGTHDQPQHF.

This clone was counted a few times. The chain recombines TRBV20-1 with TRBJ2-3; D gene uncertain. This CDR3 has 11 amino acids. CDR1 DFQATT and CDR2 SNEGSKA come from the germline V gene (reference sequence). Trimming took 7 bases from V and 0 from J, leaving 5 bases between them. DNA of the CDR3: TGCAGTGTTCCTAGCACAGATACGCAGTATTTT. Translation: CSVPSTDTQYF.